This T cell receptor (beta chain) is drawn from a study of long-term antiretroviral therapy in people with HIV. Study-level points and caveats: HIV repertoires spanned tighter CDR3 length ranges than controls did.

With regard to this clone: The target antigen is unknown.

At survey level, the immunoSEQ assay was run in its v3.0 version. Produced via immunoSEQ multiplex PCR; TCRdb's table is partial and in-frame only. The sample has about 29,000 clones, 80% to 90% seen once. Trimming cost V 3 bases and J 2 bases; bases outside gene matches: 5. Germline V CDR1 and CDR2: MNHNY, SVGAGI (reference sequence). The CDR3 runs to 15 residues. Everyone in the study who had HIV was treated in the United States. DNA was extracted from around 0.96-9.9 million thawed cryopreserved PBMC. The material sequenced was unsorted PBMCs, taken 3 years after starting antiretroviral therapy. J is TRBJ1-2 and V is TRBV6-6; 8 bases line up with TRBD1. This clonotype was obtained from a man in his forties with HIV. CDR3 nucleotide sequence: TGTGCCAGCAGTTATGGACAGGGCCGAAACTATGGCTACACCTTC. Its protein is CASSYGQGRNYGYTF.